This paragraph covers one T cell receptor beta chain sequence. The antigen is undetermined. The data are from a study of cytomegalovirus exposure and HLA in healthy donors. The overall study: Sequencing of around 200 million T cells in an earlier analysis found 95 million to 120 million unique TCR beta sequences. Regarding the study as a whole: Trimming of TCR beta V- and J-genes showed a link, identified in a later analysis, to a missense DCLRE1C variant. In an earlier analysis, productive rearrangement rates for most beta V segments clustered near 87% or 30%.

60 Vbeta and 13 Jbeta primers were used in PCR. Using immunoSEQ multiplex PCR, the repertoire was profiled, and TCRdb retains in-frame clones only, with some absent. The table lists about 130,000 clones, around two thirds of them singletons. This CDR3 spans 14 amino acids. Germline V gives CDR1 KGHSH, CDR2 LQKENI. V lost 2 bases and J lost 3, with 11 bases in between. Healthy bone marrow donors made up the donors. The material sequenced was PBMCs. This clonotype was obtained from a human donor in good health. The V gene is TRBV18, the J gene TRBJ2-7; maybe TRBD2 (5 bases). Here the CDR3 reads CASSPKKRSYEQYF. CDR3 DNA sequence: TGTGCCAGCTCACCAAAAAAGCGGAGCTACGAGCAGTACTTC.